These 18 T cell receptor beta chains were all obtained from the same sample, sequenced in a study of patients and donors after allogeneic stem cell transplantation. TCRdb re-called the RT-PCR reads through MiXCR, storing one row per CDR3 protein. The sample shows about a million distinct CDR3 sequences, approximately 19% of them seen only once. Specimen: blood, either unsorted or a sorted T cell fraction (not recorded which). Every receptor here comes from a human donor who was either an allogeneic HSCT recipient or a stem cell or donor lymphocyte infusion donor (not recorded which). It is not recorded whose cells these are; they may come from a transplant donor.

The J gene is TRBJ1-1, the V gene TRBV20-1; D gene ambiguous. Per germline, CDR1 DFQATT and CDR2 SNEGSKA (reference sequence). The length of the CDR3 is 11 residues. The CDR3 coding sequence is TGCAGCGCCCTCGGGGTCACTGAAGCTTTCTTT. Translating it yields CSALGVTEAFF.

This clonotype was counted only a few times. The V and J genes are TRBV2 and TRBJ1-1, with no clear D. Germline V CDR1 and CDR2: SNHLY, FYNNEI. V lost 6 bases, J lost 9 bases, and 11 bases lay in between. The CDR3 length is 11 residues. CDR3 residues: CASSPAIQAFF. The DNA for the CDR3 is TGTGCCAGCAGCCCCGCAATTCAAGCTTTCTTT.

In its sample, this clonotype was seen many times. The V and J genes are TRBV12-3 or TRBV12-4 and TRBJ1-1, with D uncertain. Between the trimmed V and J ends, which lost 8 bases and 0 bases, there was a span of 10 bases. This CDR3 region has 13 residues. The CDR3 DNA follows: TGTGCCAGCGACGGCGGGCTGAACACTGAAGCTTTCTTT. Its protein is CASDGGLNTEAFF.

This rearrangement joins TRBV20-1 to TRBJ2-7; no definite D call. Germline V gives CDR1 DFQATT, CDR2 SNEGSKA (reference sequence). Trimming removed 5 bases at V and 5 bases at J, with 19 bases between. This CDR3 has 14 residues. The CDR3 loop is CSAANGAAPDEQYF. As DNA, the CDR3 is TGCAGTGCTGCGAATGGTGCGGCTCCCGACGAGCAGTACTTC.

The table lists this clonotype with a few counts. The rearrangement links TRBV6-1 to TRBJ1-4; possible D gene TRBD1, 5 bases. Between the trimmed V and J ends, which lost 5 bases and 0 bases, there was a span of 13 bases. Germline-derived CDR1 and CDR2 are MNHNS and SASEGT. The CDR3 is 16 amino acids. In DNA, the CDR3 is TGTGCCAGCAGTCCCGACGGGGCGACAACTAATGAAAAACTGTTTTTT. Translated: CASSPDGATTNEKLFF.

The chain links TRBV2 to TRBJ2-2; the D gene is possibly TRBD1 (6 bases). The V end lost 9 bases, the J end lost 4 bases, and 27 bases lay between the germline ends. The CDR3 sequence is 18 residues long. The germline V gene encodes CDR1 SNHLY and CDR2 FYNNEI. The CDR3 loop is CASSRTVRSADITGELFF. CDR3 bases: TGTGCCAGTTCCCGGACAGTCAGGTCCGCGGATATCACCGGGGAGCTGTTTTTT.

Here the CDR3 DNA reads TGTGCCAGCAGTTCAAGGACAGGGCCTGGAAACACCATATATTTT. This gives the protein CASSSRTGPGNTIYF. The genes are TRBV6-5 and TRBJ1-3; 8 nucleotides line up with TRBD1. J gave up 2 bases and V 4 bases, and 4 bases lay outside the gene matches. CDR1 is MNHEY and CDR2 is SVGAGI in the germline V gene. This CDR3 contains 15 residues.

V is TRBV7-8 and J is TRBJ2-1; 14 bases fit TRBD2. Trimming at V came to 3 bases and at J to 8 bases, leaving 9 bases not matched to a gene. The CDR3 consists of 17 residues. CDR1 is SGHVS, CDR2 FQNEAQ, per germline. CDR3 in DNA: TGTGCCAGCAGCTTGAATCCGGGACTAGCGGGAGAAGATGAGCAGTTCTTC. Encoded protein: CASSLNPGLAGEDEQFF.

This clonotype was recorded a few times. The CDR3 loop reads CASTNANRGTTEAFF. The CDR3 DNA follows: TGTGCCAGCACCAACGCCAACCGGGGGACCACTGAAGCTTTCTTT. The chain has TRBV6-1 and TRBJ1-1; D is perhaps TRBD1 (5 bases). The CDR3 covers 15 residues. Germline lookup yields CDR1 MNHNS and CDR2 SASEGT. Trimming shortened V by 7 bases and J by 4 bases, and 19 bases separated the two germline ends.

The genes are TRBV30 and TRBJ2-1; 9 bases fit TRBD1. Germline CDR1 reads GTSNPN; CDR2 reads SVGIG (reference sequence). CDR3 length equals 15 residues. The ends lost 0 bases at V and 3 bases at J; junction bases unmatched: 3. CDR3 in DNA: TGTGCCTGGAGTGTAGGACAGGGGTACTACAATGAGCAGTTCTTC. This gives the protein CAWSVGQGYYNEQFF.

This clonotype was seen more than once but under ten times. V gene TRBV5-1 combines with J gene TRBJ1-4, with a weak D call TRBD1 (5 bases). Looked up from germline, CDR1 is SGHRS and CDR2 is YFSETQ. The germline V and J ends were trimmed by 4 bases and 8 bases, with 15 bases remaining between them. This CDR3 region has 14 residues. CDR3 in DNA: TGCGCCAGCAGCGCCGGGACGGAAGAAGAAAAACTGTTTTTT. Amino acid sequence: CASSAGTEEEKLFF. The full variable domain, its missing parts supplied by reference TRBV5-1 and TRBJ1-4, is KAGVTQTPRYLIKTRGQQVTLSCSPISGHRSVSWYQQTPGQGLQFLFEYFSETQRNKGNFPGRFSGRQFSNSRSEMNVSTLELGDSALYLCASSAGTEEEKLFFGSGTQLSVL.

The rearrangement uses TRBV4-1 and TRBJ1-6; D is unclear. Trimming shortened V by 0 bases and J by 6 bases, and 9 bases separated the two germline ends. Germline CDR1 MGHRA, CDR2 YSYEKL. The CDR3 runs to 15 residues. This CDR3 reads CASSQDSQFNSPLHF. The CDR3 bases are TGCGCCAGCAGCCAAGACTCCCAGTTTAATTCACCCCTCCACTTT.

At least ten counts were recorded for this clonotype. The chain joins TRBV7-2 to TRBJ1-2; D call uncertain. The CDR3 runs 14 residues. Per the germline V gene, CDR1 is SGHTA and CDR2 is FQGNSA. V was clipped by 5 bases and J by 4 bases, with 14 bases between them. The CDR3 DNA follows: TGTGCCAGCAGCGTAGAGGTCGGTCGCTATGGCTACACCTTC. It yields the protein CASSVEVGRYGYTF.

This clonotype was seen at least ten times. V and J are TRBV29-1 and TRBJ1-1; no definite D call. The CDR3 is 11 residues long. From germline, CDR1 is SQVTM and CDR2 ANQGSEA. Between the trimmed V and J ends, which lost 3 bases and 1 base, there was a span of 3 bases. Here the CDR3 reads CSVDKNTEAFF. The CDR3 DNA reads TGCAGCGTTGACAAGAACACTGAAGCTTTCTTT.

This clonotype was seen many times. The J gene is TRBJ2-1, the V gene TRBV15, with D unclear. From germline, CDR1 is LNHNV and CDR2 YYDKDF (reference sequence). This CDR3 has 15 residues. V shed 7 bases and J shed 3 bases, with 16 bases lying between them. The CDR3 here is CATTDALSGYNEQFF. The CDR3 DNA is TGTGCCACCACCGACGCGCTTTCAGGCTACAATGAGCAGTTCTTC.

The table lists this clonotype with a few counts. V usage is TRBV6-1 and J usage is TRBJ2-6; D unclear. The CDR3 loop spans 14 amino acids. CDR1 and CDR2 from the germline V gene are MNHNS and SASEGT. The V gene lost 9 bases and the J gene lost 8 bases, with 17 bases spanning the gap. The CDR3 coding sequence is TGTGCCAGTCTTGCCCCCCGGTGGCCCAACGTCCTGACTTTC. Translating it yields CASLAPRWPNVLTF.

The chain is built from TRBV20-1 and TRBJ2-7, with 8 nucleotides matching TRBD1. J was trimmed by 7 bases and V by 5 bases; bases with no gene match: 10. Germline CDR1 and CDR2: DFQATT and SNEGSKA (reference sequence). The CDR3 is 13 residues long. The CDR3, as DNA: TGCAGTGCTTCCAGGGCAGGGGGCTCGGAGCAGTACTTC. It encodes CSASRAGGSEQYF.

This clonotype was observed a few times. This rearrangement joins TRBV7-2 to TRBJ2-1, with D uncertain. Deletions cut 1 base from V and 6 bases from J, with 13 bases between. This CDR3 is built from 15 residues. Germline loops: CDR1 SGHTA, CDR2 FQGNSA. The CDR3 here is CASSLGQAPGNEQFF. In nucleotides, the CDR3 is TGTGCCAGCAGCTTAGGGCAGGCTCCGGGCAATGAGCAGTTCTTC.